This T cell receptor beta chain was identified during a study of shared T cell receptors in the human thymus. This clone showed up just a few times. This table comes from immunoSEQ multiplex PCR, and its TCRdb copy is limited to in-frame clones, with some not included. Here the sample spans hundreds of thousands of clones, around 87% being singletons. Germline loops: CDR1 SGHRS, CDR2 YFSETQ. Trimming cost V 0 bases and J 0 bases, with 19 bases left between them. CDR3 length: 19 amino acids. The same data also went into a second study, on human thymus T cells.

The sequence was obtained from a boy in the first two years of life with a congenital heart defect. Sample: thymocytes. This rearrangement joins TRBV5-1 to TRBJ2-1; weak D call: TRBD2 (6 bases). The CDR3 here is CASSLGGAGLADSYNEQFF. Written as DNA, the CDR3 is TGCGCCAGCAGCTTGGGGGGCGCGGGACTCGCCGACTCCTACAATGAGCAGTTCTTC.